This T cell receptor beta chain was identified during a study of identical twins. In its sample, this clonotype was seen a few times. The antigen remains undetermined. Notes on the study in general: Fewer insertions characterized abundant cord blood beta clonotypes, whereas memory repertoires showed none. Rather than following the same donors, the conclusions depended on cross-sectional statistical analysis. With beta out-of-frame sequences, excess sharing by twins was weaker.

V was shortened by 4 bases and J by 1 base, with 13 bases between the two germline ends. This CDR3 has 16 amino acids. CDR1 SGHAT and CDR2 FQNNGV come from the germline V gene. cDNA carried unique molecular identifiers, and a universal primer site was added by template switching. TCRdb fed the 5' RACE reads into MiXCR, producing one record per CDR3 protein. The table records 450,000 to 650,000 distinct CDR3 sequences, 12% to 15% of them present only once. Another study also made use of these data, one on yellow fever vaccine responses in identical twins.

The chain couples TRBV11-2 to TRBJ2-2, with D tentatively TRBD2 (5 bases). The clonotype was recovered from a woman aged 18-30 years in good health. The sample comprised CD4+ T cells sorted from blood. CDR3 bases: TGTGCCAGCAGCTCCCGGGGAGACCTGAACACCGGGGAGCTGTTTTTT. Translation gives CASSSRGDLNTGELFF. Looking up the rest from reference TRBV11-2 and TRBJ2-2 gives the full variable domain: EAGVAQSPRYKIIEKRQSVAFWCNPISGHATLYWYQQILGQGPKLLIQFQNNGVVDDSQLPKDRFSAERLKGVDSTLKIQPAKLEDSAVYLCASSSRGDLNTGELFFGEGSRLTVL.